The next 5 T cell receptor beta chains were all read from a single sample in a study of OX40 agonist ivuxolimab in advanced cancers. Sequencing was performed with immunoSEQ multiplex PCR; in TCRdb, only in-frame clones are kept and a portion is missing. The table lists approximately 63,000 clones, roughly 88% of them singletons. Sequencing was performed on CD4+ or CD8+ T cells sorted from blood, taken in a trial of the OX40 agonist ivuxolimab. The receptors stem from an adult with an advanced solid tumor such as melanoma, head and neck, liver or kidney cancer.

This chain joins TRBV30 and TRBJ1-2; the match to TRBD1 covers 8 bases. V dropped 2 bases and J dropped 5; count of bases not matched to a gene: 7. Germline-derived CDR1 and CDR2 are GTSNPN and SVGIG (reference sequence). CDR3 size: 14 residues. CDR3 region: CAWSTDRVWYGYTF. CDR3 in DNA: TGTGCCTGGAGTACGGACAGGGTTTGGTATGGCTACACCTTC.

The chain uses TRBV5-4 and TRBJ2-7; 9 positions match TRBD2. CDR3 length equals 16 residues. Trimming at V came to 4 bases and at J to 2 bases, leaving 10 bases not matched to a gene. Germline V gives CDR1 SGHNT, CDR2 YYREEE (reference sequence). This CDR3 reads CASSLNLAGAAYEQYF. The CDR3 DNA reads as TGTGCCAGCAGCCTAAACTTAGCGGGAGCGGCCTACGAGCAGTACTTC.

The chain uses TRBV9 and TRBJ2-2; D possibly corresponds to TRBD1 (5 bases). Germline lookup yields CDR1 SGDLS and CDR2 YYNGEE. V was pared by 0 bases and J by 6 bases, with 12 bases between. This CDR3 contains 15 residues. The CDR3, as DNA: TGTGCCAGCAGCGTAGGACAGCTACTTTCCGGGGAGCTGTTTTTT. Amino acids: CASSVGQLLSGELFF.

The rearrangement uses TRBV7-8 and TRBJ1-1, with unresolved D. This CDR3 has 13 residues. Deletions cut 5 bases from V and 1 base from J, with 8 bases between. Germline values: CDR1 SGHVS, CDR2 FQNEAQ. CDR3 residues: CASSRRGNTEAFF. As DNA, the CDR3 is TGTGCCAGCAGCCGTCGGGGGAACACTGAAGCTTTCTTT.

The chain recombines TRBV6-1 with TRBJ1-5; possibly TRBD1 for D (5 bases). V shed 2 bases and J shed 8 bases, with 13 bases lying between them. CDR1 MNHNS and CDR2 SASEGT come from the germline V gene. The CDR3 loop spans 14 amino acids. The CDR3 coding sequence is TGTGCCAGCAGTGAAATTGGGCAGGGTGAGCCCCAGCATTTT. Amino acid sequence: CASSEIGQGEPQHF.